This entry concerns a single T cell receptor beta chain. This CDR3 is 15 amino acids long. V lost 5 bases and J lost 8; bases outside the gene matches: 8. In germline, CDR1 is SGHNT, CDR2 YYREEE (reference sequence). The data belong to a study of CD8 T cell repertoires and HIV-1 epitope variants. The wider study: Separate wells received one of Twenty-five Gag or Nef variant peptides. Controls were a CMV, EBV and flu peptide pool, Ebola AY9 negative control, and no-peptide well. T cells were cultured for nine to eleven days with cytokines added on days 3 and 7.

Survey-depth immunoSEQ sequencing covered TCR beta CDR3 regions. Clones were sequenced by immunoSEQ multiplex PCR, and TCRdb holds only the in-frame ones, with some missing. The data contain tens of thousands of clones, roughly four fifths of them seen just once; the ten biggest clones take up about a quarter. The rearrangement links TRBV5-4 to TRBJ1-4; 11 nucleotides agree with TRBD1. Sequencing used uncultured baseline CD8+ T cells from peripheral blood mononuclear cells (PBMCs). This TCR derives from a male donor with HIV. CDR3 nucleotide sequence: TGTGCCAGCAGGCCGGGACAGGGGGAAGTAGAAAAACTGTTTTTT. As protein: CASRPGQGEVEKLFF.